The 25 T cell receptor beta chains listed next were all sequenced from one sample in a study of cytomegalovirus exposure and HLA in healthy donors. Both 60 Vbeta primers and 13 Jbeta primers went into the PCR. Measured with immunoSEQ multiplex PCR; TCRdb has only the in-frame clones, and not every one. The table has about 100,000 clones, roughly three quarters seen once. Sequencing input: PBMCs. Receptor source: a woman between 40 and 50 years old in good health and CMV-seronegative.

Only a few counts were recorded for this clone. J is TRBJ2-7 and V is TRBV30; D perhaps matches TRBD2 (6 bases). Trimming took off 0 bases at V and 2 bases at J, with 11 bases between the two ends. The length of the CDR3 is 14 residues. Germline loops: CDR1 GTSNPN, CDR2 SVGIG (reference sequence). CDR3 nucleotides: TGTGCCTGGAGTGTCGGGGGAGCGACCTACGAGCAGTACTTC. Translated, it gives CAWSVGGATYEQYF.

The V call is TRBV7-3, the J call TRBJ2-3; TRBD2 matches 13 bases. J was trimmed by 6 bases and V by 1 base; bases with no gene match: 1. The germline CDR1 and CDR2 sequences are SGHTA and FQGTGA. The CDR3 is 15 amino acids. The CDR3, as DNA: TGTGCCAGCAGCTTAAGGGGACTAGCGGGGGATACGCAGTATTTT. Encoded protein: CASSLRGLAGDTQYF.

CDR3 sequence: CASSQDRGTMNTEAFF. Here the CDR3 DNA reads TGTGCCAGCAGCCAGGACAGGGGCACTATGAACACTGAAGCTTTCTTT. The J gene is TRBJ1-1, the V gene TRBV14; 9 bases map to TRBD1. This CDR3 has 16 amino acids. The germline gives CDR1 SGHDN, CDR2 FVKESK. V lost 3 bases, J lost 0 bases, and 5 bases stayed unmatched.

This clone was observed a few times. The rearrangement joins TRBV5-4 to TRBJ2-2; TRBD1 aligns across 8 bases. V was pared by 8 bases and J by 5 bases, with 11 bases of the junction left unmatched. Germline loops: CDR1 SGHNT, CDR2 YYREEE (reference sequence). This CDR3 has 15 amino acids. DNA of the CDR3: TGTGCCAGTGGAAGATCGGACAGGGCTACCGGGGAGCTGTTTTTT. This encodes CASGRSDRATGELFF. The variable domain in full, completed from reference TRBV5-4 and TRBJ2-2, reads ETGVTQSPTHLIKTRGQQVTLRCSSQSGHNTVSWYQQALGQGPQFIFQYYREEENGRGNFPPRFSGLQFPNYSSELNVNALELDDSALYLCASGRSDRATGELFFGEGSRLTVL.

The rearrangement links TRBV30 to TRBJ1-2, with 9 nucleotides matching TRBD1. The germline CDR1 and CDR2 sequences are GTSNPN and SVGIG (reference sequence). The V gene end was trimmed by 5 bases and the J gene end by 5 bases; junction bases not matched to a gene: 12. This CDR3 comprises 15 residues. The CDR3 nucleotides read TGTGCCTGGGCGAGGGCTCCTGGGACAGGGTATGGCTACACCTTC. Translated: CAWARAPGTGYGYTF.

The CDR3 DNA follows: TGTGCCAGCAGCGCGACCGGGACTAGGTTCTTC. Protein sequence: CASSATGTRFF. The rearrangement joins TRBV11-2 to TRBJ2-1; 8 nucleotides align to TRBD2. The CDR3 is 11 amino acids. The germline V gene has CDR1 SGHAT and CDR2 FQNNGV. Trimming at V came to 5 bases and at J to 15 bases, leaving 6 bases not matched to a gene.

This clone has just a few counts. The chain couples TRBV5-1 to TRBJ2-7; D gene ambiguous. The CDR3 spans 11 residues. The germline V and J ends were trimmed by 4 bases and 3 bases, with 5 bases remaining between them. CDR1 SGHRS and CDR2 YFSETQ come from the germline V gene. The CDR3, as DNA: TGCGCCAGCAGCCAACACTACGAGCAGTACTTC. This sequence encodes CASSQHYEQYF. The full variable domain, its missing parts supplied by reference TRBV5-1 and TRBJ2-7, is KAGVTQTPRYLIKTRGQQVTLSCSPISGHRSVSWYQQTPGQGLQFLFEYFSETQRNKGNFPGRFSGRQFSNSRSEMNVSTLELGDSALYLCASSQHYEQYFGPGTRLTVT.

A few counts support this clone. J is TRBJ2-7 and V is TRBV5-6; a weak D match, TRBD2 (6 bases). Trimming left V 0 bases short and J 5 bases short, with 9 bases between. This CDR3 spans 13 amino acids. CDR1 SGHDT and CDR2 YYEEEE come from the germline V gene. For the CDR3, the DNA is TGTGCCAGCAGCTTGGCTAGCGTCGACGAGCAGTACTTC. This translates into CASSLASVDEQYF.

V is TRBV7-3 and J is TRBJ1-1; D unclear. V lost 5 bases, J lost 4 bases, and 11 bases lay in between. Per germline, CDR1 SGHTA and CDR2 FQGTGA. The CDR3 is 13 residues long. The CDR3 here is CASSPPASTEAFF. In DNA, the CDR3 is TGTGCCAGCAGCCCACCCGCTAGCACTGAAGCTTTCTTT.

V gene TRBV28 combines with J gene TRBJ1-2; D might be TRBD1 (5 bases). Germline CDR1 reads MDHEN; CDR2 reads SYDVKM. The CDR3 extends over 15 amino acids. V was shortened by 1 base and J by 3 bases, with 12 bases between the two germline ends. The chain's CDR3 is CASSLLAGRDYGYTF. CDR3 bases: TGTGCCAGCAGTTTATTGGCAGGGCGTGACTATGGCTACACCTTC.

This sequence joins TRBV6-6 and TRBJ1-2; D unresolved. This CDR3 is 13 amino acids long. Between the trimmed V and J ends, which lost 6 bases and 5 bases, there was a span of 13 bases. CDR1 is MNHNY, CDR2 SVGAGI, per germline (reference sequence). CDR3: CASRPFVEYGYTF. The CDR3 region has the DNA TGTGCCAGCAGACCCTTCGTCGAGTATGGCTACACCTTC.

This clone is a singleton in its sample. The rearrangement links TRBV19 to TRBJ2-7; D call uncertain. V lost 6 bases, J lost 10 bases, and 19 bases lay in between. The CDR3 spans 13 residues. Looked up from germline, CDR1 is LNHDA and CDR2 is SQIVND (reference sequence). CDR3 region: CASRGPSLGQQYF. CDR3 DNA sequence: TGTGCCAGTAGAGGCCCCAGTTTGGGCCAACAGTACTTC.

This clone was found a few times. The V and J genes are TRBV6-1 and TRBJ2-5, with TRBD1 identical over 9 bases. Germline CDR1 is MNHNS and CDR2 is SASEGT. J was trimmed by 1 base and V by 8 bases; bases with no gene match: 8. CDR3 length: 15 amino acids. In DNA, the CDR3 is TGTGCCAGCGGGTCCGGACAGGGGACCCAAGAGACCCAGTACTTC. Amino acids: CASGSGQGTQETQYF.

The rearrangement uses TRBV9 and TRBJ1-2; the D is unclear. Germline V gene lookup returns CDR1 SGDLS and CDR2 YYNGEE. The CDR3 contains 13 residues. V was clipped by 2 bases and J by 2 bases, with 7 bases between them. The CDR3 sequence: CASSVGENYGYTF. The CDR3, as DNA: TGTGCCAGCAGCGTTGGAGAGAACTATGGCTACACCTTC. The entire variable domain, with the rest obtained from reference TRBV9 and TRBJ1-2, is as follows: DSGVTQTPKHLITATGQRVTLRCSPRSGDLSVYWYQQSLDQGLQFLIQYYNGEERAKGNILERFSAQQFPDLHSELNLSSLELGDSALYFCASSVGENYGYTFGSGTRLTVV.

The CDR3 is CASSAQGQLANEKLFF. The CDR3 DNA reads as TGTGCCAGCAGCGCCCAGGGGCAGCTTGCTAATGAAAAACTGTTTTTT. J is TRBJ1-4 and V is TRBV9; D is possibly TRBD1 (6 bases). The germline V and J ends were trimmed by 3 bases and 3 bases, with 15 bases remaining between them. CDR1 is SGDLS and CDR2 is YYNGEE in the germline V gene. This CDR3 comprises 16 residues.

The rearrangement links TRBV6-5 to TRBJ1-5, with TRBD1 identical over 7 bases. This CDR3 spans 15 amino acids. V shed 8 bases and J 4 bases; nucleotides not matched to a gene: 11. The V gene's germline CDR1 is MNHEY and CDR2 SVGAGI. CDR3 residues: CASGDVLTGNQPQHF. Here the CDR3 DNA reads TGTGCCAGCGGGGACGTTCTGACAGGGAATCAGCCCCAGCATTTT.

This sequence joins TRBV2 and TRBJ1-5; D unclear. Germline CDR1 and CDR2: SNHLY and FYNNEI. The CDR3 covers 14 residues. Trimming cost V 4 bases and J 0 bases, with 7 bases left between them. The chain's CDR3 is CASSGADSNQPQHF. CDR3 sequence (DNA): TGTGCCAGCAGTGGGGCCGATAGCAATCAGCCCCAGCATTTT.

The rearrangement uses TRBV2 and TRBJ2-3; 10 bases map to TRBD1. J lost 10 bases, V lost 8 bases, and 9 bases had no gene match. This CDR3 region has 13 residues. Germline V gene data show CDR1 as SNHLY and CDR2 as FYNNEI. CDR3 coding DNA: TGTGCCAGCGGTTCGGGACAGGGGTCATCGCAGTATTTT. It yields the protein CASGSGQGSSQYF.

The V and J genes are TRBV29-1 and TRBJ1-1; 10 nucleotides match TRBD1. The germline CDR1 and CDR2 sequences are SQVTM and ANQGSEA. The ends lost 8 bases at V and 7 bases at J; junction bases unmatched: 13. There are 14 residues in the CDR3. In DNA, the CDR3 is TGCAGCTTTTGCTCCGGGACAGGGGCTAGTGAAGCTTTCTTT. Translating gives CSFCSGTGASEAFF.

V gene TRBV6-1 combines with J gene TRBJ2-1; 8 bases align to TRBD1. CDR3 length: 15 residues. V lost 4 bases and J lost 7; bases outside the gene matches: 9. In germline, CDR1 is MNHNS, CDR2 SASEGT. CDR3 region: CASSAKGTGRNEQFF. As DNA, the CDR3 is TGTGCCAGCAGTGCGAAAGGGACAGGTAGGAATGAGCAGTTCTTC.

The chain combines TRBV27 with TRBJ1-1; a possible D gene is TRBD1 (5 bases). With 9 bases removed from V and 1 base from J, the gap between germline ends came to 15 bases. Per the germline V gene, CDR1 is MNHEY and CDR2 is SMNVEV (reference sequence). This CDR3 spans 14 amino acids. The CDR3 DNA reads as TGTGCCAGTCGACAGTGGGGCCGGAACACTGAAGCTTTCTTT. It codes for CASRQWGRNTEAFF.

This chain links TRBV7-2 with TRBJ2-7; D is ambiguous. The CDR3 contains 14 residues. The ends were cut back, 5 bases at V and 4 bases at J, with 15 bases in the middle. Germline assignment: CDR1 SGHTA and CDR2 FQGNSA. CDR3 coding DNA: TGTGCCAGCAGCCTGAGTAGATCTCTTTACGAGCAGTACTTC. It yields the protein CASSLSRSLYEQYF.

The chain links TRBV7-2 to TRBJ1-5, with 11 bases that match TRBD1. Germline V gives CDR1 SGHTA, CDR2 FQGNSA. V lost 1 base, J lost 5 bases, and 1 base stayed unmatched. The CDR3 covers 15 residues. The CDR3 region is CASSLGTGGYQPQHF. In DNA, the CDR3 is TGTGCCAGCAGCTTAGGGACAGGGGGCTATCAGCCCCAGCATTTT.

The chain uses TRBV4-2 and TRBJ2-5; 11 bases agree with TRBD2. Germline V gene sequence: CDR1 LGHNA, CDR2 YNFKEQ. Trimming cost V 1 base and J 1 base; bases outside gene matches: 5. There are 17 residues in the CDR3. For the CDR3, the DNA is TGTGCCAGCAGCCAAGTGTCTAGCGGGGGGACCCAAGAGACCCAGTACTTC. Translated, it gives CASSQVSSGGTQETQYF.

The chain carries TRBV7-2 and TRBJ2-5; TRBD2 matches 9 bases. Germline V gives CDR1 SGHTA, CDR2 FQGNSA. The CDR3 is 16 residues long. Unmatched junction bases numbered 7, after V lost 1 base and J lost 4 bases. DNA for the CDR3: TGTGCCAGCAGCTTAGAAGGGCGGGGGGGCCGAGAGACCCAGTACTTC. This encodes CASSLEGRGGRETQYF.